This entry concerns a single TCR beta chain. The protocol was immunoSEQ multiplex PCR, while the TCRdb copy is restricted to in-frame clones and leaves out a portion. This repertoire shows 350,000 to 450,000 clones, roughly nine tenths found once; its top ten account for 1.5% to 2%. The data originate from a study of blood T cell repertoires in COVID-19. Turning to the study itself: Researchers got acute and convalescent COVID-19 samples from the United States, Italy and Spain. Sample material is recorded as cDNA or gDNA derived from T cells, B-cell-depleted T cells, or PBMCs.

Trimming left V 5 bases short and J 6 bases short, with 14 bases between. The CDR3 consists of 13 residues. Germline V gene data show CDR1 as PRHDT and CDR2 as FYEKMQ (reference sequence). Participants came from roughly 24 US areas, aged about 18 to 89 years. Donors in Cohort 3 counted as recovered after two negative PCRs, clearance, or symptom resolution. Material for sequencing was PBMCs or T cells enriched from blood (not recorded which). The V call is TRBV13, the J call TRBJ2-7, with D perhaps matching TRBD2 (5 bases). The origin of this receptor is a woman aged 25 to 39 who had recovered from COVID-19. DNA of the CDR3: TGTGCCAGCAGCCCCCGGGGTGGGCTCGAGCAGTACTTC. Protein product: CASSPRGGLEQYF.